The 32 T cell receptor beta chains listed next were all sequenced from one sample in a study of Graves' ophthalmopathy and Graves' hyperthyroidism. Amplification from RNA transcripts yielded the TCR beta CDR3 regions. First-round RT-PCR with HTBI primers preceded a second-round multiplex PCR. A single record per CDR3 protein comes from TCRdb applying MiXCR to the multiplex PCR reads. This sample has fewer than 650,000 distinct CDR3 sequences, with 20% to 25% found just once. Sequencing was done on a sample of peripheral blood. The receptors shown here come from a woman aged 18-29 years with stable Graves' hyperthyroidism. Some clones in this sample may be carry-over from other donors' samples.

The gene calls are TRBV5-1 and TRBJ2-3, with a possible D match to TRBD2 (6 bases). This CDR3 is 14 amino acids long. With 2 bases removed from V and 2 bases from J, the gap between germline ends came to 9 bases. CDR1 and CDR2 (germline): SGHRS, YFSETQ. The CDR3 protein is CASSFGTFTDTQYF. The CDR3 DNA follows: TGCGCCAGCAGCTTTGGGACTTTCACAGATACGCAGTATTTT.

The genes are TRBV12-3 or TRBV12-4 and TRBJ1-2, with 8 bases identical to TRBD1. The CDR3 runs to 14 residues. The V and J ends lost 8 bases and 10 bases, in that order; junction bases with no gene match: 15. CDR3 in amino acids: CASGLRQGPRVYTF. As DNA, the CDR3 is TGTGCCAGCGGACTTCGACAGGGGCCGAGAGTCTACACCTTC.

This clonotype has at least ten counts. This sequence joins TRBV25-1 and TRBJ2-5; D gene ambiguous. Germline V gene data show CDR1 as MGHDK and CDR2 as SYGVNS. The CDR3 consists of 13 residues. The germline V and J ends were trimmed by 3 bases and 2 bases, with 7 bases remaining between them. The CDR3 reads CASSDLGQETQYF. The CDR3 DNA is TGTGCCAGCAGTGACCTGGGGCAAGAGACCCAGTACTTC.

The V call is TRBV6-1, the J call TRBJ2-7; D perhaps matches TRBD1 (5 bases). V lost 6 bases and J 3 bases, leaving 18 bases between the germline ends. Germline lookup yields CDR1 MNHNS and CDR2 SASEGT. This CDR3 has 15 amino acids. DNA of the CDR3: TGTGCCAGCAGCCAGTTTCTTCCGCAGGGCTACGAGCAGTACTTC. Translation gives CASSQFLPQGYEQYF.

This chain joins TRBV6-1 and TRBJ2-3; 13 bases agree with TRBD2. CDR1 and CDR2 from the germline V gene are MNHNS and SASEGT. CDR3 length: 15 residues. V shed 8 bases, J shed 4 bases, and the junction held 6 bases outside the gene matches. The CDR3 DNA sequence: TGTGCCAGCCTTCGGACTAGCGGGAGTTCAGATACGCAGTATTTT. Its translation is CASLRTSGSSDTQYF.

The chain carries TRBV4-3 and TRBJ2-7, with D maybe TRBD2 (6 bases). The CDR3 totals 17 residues. Trimming took off 3 bases at V and 3 bases at J, with 21 bases between the two ends. The germline V gene has CDR1 LGHNA and CDR2 YSLEER. The CDR3: CASSQAPTPGVNYEQYF. CDR3 nucleotide sequence: TGCGCCAGCAGCCAGGCCCCCACTCCGGGAGTAAACTACGAGCAGTACTTC.

This clonotype was detected ten times or more. The chain couples TRBV6-5 to TRBJ1-6; possible D gene TRBD1, 6 bases. The V end was cut by 0 bases, the J end by 10 bases, with 16 bases between. This CDR3 contains 16 residues. Germline values: CDR1 MNHEY, CDR2 SVGAGI. The DNA for the CDR3 is TGTGCCAGCAGTTACTCGACAGGAACAGGCGAATCACCCCTCCACTTT. Protein product: CASSYSTGTGESPLHF.

This clonotype was seen many times. The chain joins TRBV29-1 to TRBJ2-6; a possible D gene is TRBD1 (6 bases). Germline V gives CDR1 SQVTM, CDR2 ANQGSEA. V dropped 6 bases and J dropped 1 base, with 13 bases sitting between them. The length of the CDR3 is 15 residues. The CDR3 protein is CSVQGQTSGANVLTF. The CDR3 DNA reads TGCAGCGTCCAAGGACAGACATCTGGGGCCAACGTCCTGACTTTC.

This clonotype was seen only once. The CDR3 is CSASVLGETQYF. The CDR3 region has the DNA TGCAGTGCTAGCGTCCTTGGGGAGACCCAGTACTTC. The rearrangement links TRBV20-1 to TRBJ2-5; D is undetermined. Trimming shortened V by 3 bases and J by 5 bases, and 10 bases separated the two germline ends. The germline CDR1 and CDR2 sequences are DFQATT and SNEGSKA (reference sequence). This CDR3 region has 12 residues.

This clonotype turned up a few times. The V call is TRBV2, the J call TRBJ1-5; possible D gene TRBD1, 5 bases. Between the trimmed V and J ends, which lost 8 bases and 0 bases, there was a span of 17 bases. The germline gives CDR1 SNHLY, CDR2 FYNNEI. The CDR3 covers 16 residues. The CDR3 reads CASDSVAGHSNQPQHF. CDR3 DNA sequence: TGTGCCAGCGATAGTGTCGCAGGACATAGCAATCAGCCCCAGCATTTT.

This clonotype was counted many times. The rearrangement links TRBV6-2 or TRBV6-3 to TRBJ2-7, with TRBD1 identical over 7 bases. Germline assignment: CDR1 MNHEY and CDR2 SVGEGT. The CDR3 totals 15 residues. Losses at the gene ends were 6 bases for V and 7 bases for J; bases not matched to a gene: 15. The chain's CDR3 is CASSPGDRSLREQYF. The CDR3 DNA is TGTGCCAGCAGCCCCGGGGACAGAAGCCTACGGGAGCAGTACTTC.

Many counts were recorded for this clonotype. It may be a read error: a sequence one base away is much more abundant. J is TRBJ1-2 and V is TRBV6-1, with D uncertain. The V gene lost 2 bases and the J gene lost 8 bases, with 18 bases spanning the gap. CDR3 length: 15 amino acids. The V gene's germline CDR1 is MNHNS and CDR2 SASEGT. DNA of the CDR3: TGTGCCAGCAGTGAATTTGCCAGCACCTCTCGCGGCTACACCTTC. Translation gives CASSEFASTSRGYTF.

V gene TRBV9 combines with J gene TRBJ1-3; D is unresolved. Germline V gives CDR1 SGDLS, CDR2 YYNGEE. V lost 0 bases, J lost 3 bases, and 4 bases lay in between. This CDR3 comprises 13 residues. The CDR3 DNA is TGTGCCAGCAGCGTAGACATTGGAAACACCATATATTTT. It codes for CASSVDIGNTIYF.

This clonotype was detected many times. This sequence joins TRBV9 and TRBJ1-6; weak D call: TRBD1 (6 bases). Germline assignment: CDR1 SGDLS and CDR2 YYNGEE. The ends were cut back, 2 bases at V and 6 bases at J, with 12 bases in the middle. This CDR3 has 15 residues. CDR3: CASSVATGSNSPLHF. The CDR3 nucleotides are TGTGCCAGCAGCGTTGCGACAGGCTCTAATTCACCCCTCCACTTT.

This clonotype was seen many times. V and J are TRBV6-5 and TRBJ1-6; no reliable D call. Germline loops: CDR1 MNHEY, CDR2 SVGAGI. The ends were cut back, 7 bases at V and 9 bases at J, with 28 bases in the middle. There are 18 residues in the CDR3. CDR3 amino acids: CASTLSSGHLGEFSPLHF. The CDR3, as DNA: TGTGCCAGCACTCTCTCCTCGGGCCACCTTGGGGAATTTTCACCCCTCCACTTT.

This clonotype was recorded a few times. The chain recombines TRBV4-2 with TRBJ2-4, with D possibly matching TRBD2 (6 bases). Trimming shortened V by 0 bases and J by 5 bases, and 8 bases separated the two germline ends. The CDR3 contains 14 residues. Germline CDR1 reads LGHNA; CDR2 reads YNFKEQ. The CDR3 reads CASSQDSGENIQYF. The CDR3 coding sequence is TGTGCCAGCAGCCAAGATAGCGGTGAAAACATTCAGTACTTC.

V is TRBV30 and J is TRBJ1-5; no clear D gene. Per germline, CDR1 GTSNPN and CDR2 SVGIG (reference sequence). The CDR3 is 15 residues long. The ends were cut back, 3 bases at V and 0 bases at J, with 12 bases in the middle. Written as DNA, the CDR3 is TGTGCCTGGAGGCGCGGGGAGGGTAGCAATCAGCCCCAGCATTTT. Amino acid sequence: CAWRRGEGSNQPQHF.

This clonotype was seen a few times. This chain uses TRBV5-6 with TRBJ1-5; possible D gene TRBD1, 5 bases. The germline gives CDR1 SGHDT, CDR2 YYEEEE. V was trimmed by 5 bases and J by 5 bases, leaving 17 bases between them. This CDR3 has 15 residues. This CDR3 reads CASSRRDLQYQPQHF. DNA for the CDR3: TGTGCCAGCAGTCGCCGGGACCTTCAATATCAGCCCCAGCATTTT.

This clonotype was seen repeatedly, ten times or more. V is TRBV25-1 and J is TRBJ1-1; maybe TRBD1 (6 bases). Germline CDR1 MGHDK, CDR2 SYGVNS. The CDR3 loop spans 12 amino acids. V dropped 6 bases and J dropped 12 bases, with 17 bases sitting between them. CDR3 bases: TGTGCCAGCAGCGAAGGGGGAACAGGGACTTTCTTT. It codes for CASSEGGTGTFF.

The sample holds many counts of this clonotype. This chain uses TRBV7-2 with TRBJ1-6; D may be TRBD1 (5 bases). The V and J ends lost 6 bases and 10 bases respectively, with 22 bases between them. CDR1 is SGHTA and CDR2 is FQGNSA in the germline V gene. There are 16 residues in the CDR3. This chain's CDR3 is CASRGLGPMGGSPLHF. The DNA of the CDR3 is TGTGCCAGCAGGGGCTTAGGACCTATGGGGGGATCACCCCTCCACTTT.

This clonotype was found a few times. This chain connects TRBV9 to TRBJ1-1; D is ambiguous. This CDR3 region has 13 residues. The ends were cut back, 4 bases at V and 1 base at J, with 8 bases in the middle. Germline lookup yields CDR1 SGDLS and CDR2 YYNGEE. The CDR3 loop reads CASSSLQNTEAFF. The CDR3 DNA reads as TGTGCCAGCAGCTCACTACAGAACACTGAAGCTTTCTTT. The whole variable domain, remainder taken from reference TRBV9 and TRBJ1-1, is DSGVTQTPKHLITATGQRVTLRCSPRSGDLSVYWYQQSLDQGLQFLIQYYNGEERAKGNILERFSAQQFPDLHSELNLSSLELGDSALYFCASSSLQNTEAFFGQGTRLTVV.

The genes are TRBV15 and TRBJ2-2; 7 bases match TRBD1. The CDR3 consists of 15 residues. V was pared by 0 bases and J by 6 bases, with 4 bases of the junction left unmatched. The germline CDR1 and CDR2 sequences are LNHNV and YYDKDF (reference sequence). CDR3 region: CATSRETGVSGELFF. Here the CDR3 DNA reads TGTGCCACCAGCAGAGAAACAGGGGTCTCCGGGGAGCTGTTTTTT.

This clonotype came up many times. The rearrangement uses TRBV3-1 and TRBJ2-1, with D perhaps TRBD1 (6 bases). The CDR3 length is 14 residues. Germline values: CDR1 LGHDT, CDR2 YNNKEL (reference sequence). V lost 4 bases and J lost 6, with 13 bases in between. As DNA, the CDR3 is TGTGCCAGCAGCCCCGGGGCCAGGGGCAATGAGCAGTTCTTC. Translated: CASSPGARGNEQFF.

This clonotype was picked up a small number of times. The chain combines TRBV5-1 with TRBJ2-7; 10 bases agree with TRBD1. Germline V gene data show CDR1 as SGHRS and CDR2 as YFSETQ. The CDR3 has 19 residues. Unmatched junction bases numbered 17, after V lost 4 bases and J lost 1 base. CDR3 residues: CASSPGDPFGTGVSYEQYF. CDR3 DNA sequence: TGCGCCAGCAGCCCCGGCGACCCCTTTGGGACAGGGGTTTCCTACGAGCAGTACTTC.

This clonotype has just a few counts. The gene calls are TRBV5-4 and TRBJ2-7, with D perhaps assigned TRBD1 or TRBD2 (6 bases each). V was pared by 1 base and J by 1 base, with 18 bases between. CDR3 length: 17 residues. Germline CDR1 SGHNT, CDR2 YYREEE (reference sequence). The CDR3 coding sequence is TGTGCCAGCAGCTTGCTAATTTTCGGGGGCTTATCCTACGAGCAGTACTTC. Translation gives CASSLLIFGGLSYEQYF.

This clonotype was detected a few times. The V gene is TRBV5-1, the J gene TRBJ1-1; perhaps TRBD1 as D (6 bases). The germline V and J ends were trimmed by 2 bases and 3 bases, with 11 bases remaining between them. CDR3 length: 14 amino acids. Germline lookup yields CDR1 SGHRS and CDR2 YFSETQ. CDR3 region: CASSLRGGHTEAFF. In DNA form, the CDR3 reads TGCGCCAGCAGCTTACGGGGGGGGCACACTGAAGCTTTCTTT.

Worth noting for this clonotype: This CDR3 is missing its conserved last phenylalanine or tryptophan, likely due to a read error. V is TRBV5-1 and J is TRBJ1-2; 7 bases align to TRBD1. This CDR3 spans 13 amino acids. From germline, CDR1 is SGHRS and CDR2 YFSETQ. Germline trimming cut 4 bases from V and 6 bases from J; bases unmatched to any gene: 6. CDR3 amino acids: CASSRQGEDGYTY. The CDR3 coding sequence is TGCGCCAGCAGCCGACAGGGAGAAGATGGCTACACCTAC.

This clonotype was counted many times. The chain is built from TRBV9 and TRBJ2-7, with 11 bases lining up with TRBD2. This CDR3 has 14 amino acids. J lost 5 bases, V lost 3 bases, and 4 bases had no gene match. Looked up from germline, CDR1 is SGDLS and CDR2 is YYNGEE. As DNA, the CDR3 is TGTGCCAGCAGCGCTAGCGGGGGGTTTGACGAGCAGTACTTC. It specifies CASSASGGFDEQYF.

The rearrangement uses TRBV11-3 and TRBJ2-7; the D gene is possibly TRBD1 (5 bases). Germline V gene lookup returns CDR1 SGHNT and CDR2 YENEEA. V gave up 2 bases and J gave up 6 bases, with 11 bases separating them. The CDR3 has 13 amino acids. The CDR3 region is CASSLTTVGEQYF. CDR3 nucleotide sequence: TGTGCCAGCAGCTTAACGACAGTGGGCGAGCAGTACTTC.

This clonotype appeared many times. J is TRBJ1-1 and V is TRBV11-2; D might be TRBD1 (6 bases). The CDR3 covers 14 residues. Trimming cost V 5 bases and J 3 bases, with 13 bases left between them. The germline gives CDR1 SGHAT, CDR2 FQNNGV. The CDR3 nucleotides are TGTGCCAGCAGCCCCGAGGGGGGGCACACTGAAGCTTTCTTT. Its protein is CASSPEGGHTEAFF.

This clonotype was seen ten or more times. The J gene is TRBJ1-1, the V gene TRBV6-1; possible D gene TRBD1, 5 bases. Germline lookup yields CDR1 MNHNS and CDR2 SASEGT. The length of the CDR3 is 13 residues. Between the trimmed V and J ends, which lost 6 bases and 7 bases, there was a span of 15 bases. This CDR3 is CASRKPGRSEAFF. For the CDR3, the DNA is TGTGCCAGCAGAAAACCGGGACGGAGTGAAGCTTTCTTT.

This clonotype was detected ten times or more. The junction differs from germline at one of its ends, possibly a read error. The chain uses TRBV10-3 and TRBJ2-7; possible D gene TRBD1, 5 bases. The germline CDR1 and CDR2 sequences are ENHRY and SYGVKD. The CDR3 is made up of 15 amino acids. CDR3 bases: TGTGCCAGCAGTGAGTTTACCGCGCCAGGGAACGAGCAGTACTTC. Translation gives CASSEFTAPGNEQYF.